The rows below give T cell receptor beta chains drawn from one sample of a study of T cell responses to AZD1222 COVID-19 vaccine. Some clones are missing from TCRdb's copy, which holds only in-frame ones; the method was immunoSEQ multiplex PCR. Of around 120,000 clones in the sample, about nine tenths were seen once. Specimen: peripheral blood, collected on day 0 of AZD1222 vaccination. These receptors were obtained from an adult in good health. Both conserved end residues are part of each CDR3. Each record gives: V gene, J gene, clone size, D gene, CDR3 protein, CDR3 DNA. D genes are given only for firm matches. Size is stated for part of the rows, as once, few or many counts, or as a class when the clone is expanded.

>TRBV7-9|TRBJ2-3|once|TRBD2
CASSLAWTSGGGGTDTQYF
TGTGCCAGCAGCTTAGCCTGGACTAGCGGGGGAGGAGGCACAGATACGCAGTATTTT
>TRBV20-1|TRBJ2-7|-|-
CSASSLMASYEQYF
TGCAGTGCTAGTTCCCTCATGGCCTCCTACGAGCAGTACTTC
>TRBV25-1|TRBJ1-2|-|-
CASSESRVGYTF
TGTGCCAGCAGTGAATCTAGGGTCGGCTACACCTTC
>TRBV6-5|TRBJ2-3|-|TRBD2
CASSYDFAGVNTQYF
TGTGCCAGCAGTTACGACTTCGCGGGGGTCAATACGCAGTATTTT
>TRBV29-1|TRBJ1-3|-|-
CSVGFRVGGNTIYF
TGCAGCGTTGGTTTCAGGGTTGGTGGAAACACCATATATTTT
>TRBV27|TRBJ2-7|-|TRBD2
CASSFSGRYYEQYF
TGTGCCAGCAGTTTTAGCGGGAGGTACTACGAGCAGTACTTC
>TRBV7-2|TRBJ2-1|-|TRBD2
CASSFQAGANNEQFF
TGTGCCAGCAGCTTCCAAGCGGGGGCAAACAATGAGCAGTTCTTC
>TRBV7-9|TRBJ2-3|once|-
CASSPPLRGPPYTQYF
TGTGCCAGCAGCCCCCCACTTAGGGGTCCTCCTTATACGCAGTATTTT
>TRBV29-1|TRBJ2-1|once|TRBD1
CSVDPGTGYNEQFF
TGCAGCGTTGACCCCGGGACAGGCTACAATGAGCAGTTCTTC
>TRBV28|TRBJ1-5|-|-
CASSLSAGGRNQPQHF
TGTGCCAGCAGTTTATCCGCCGGAGGGCGCAATCAGCCCCAGCATTTT
>TRBV2|TRBJ2-1|-|TRBD2
CASRGLADPTEQFF
TGTGCCAGCAGAGGACTAGCGGACCCCACTGAGCAGTTCTTC
>TRBV23-1|TRBJ1-1|-|-
CASSPRGRNTEAFF
TGCGCCAGCAGTCCGAGGGGCAGGAACACTGAAGCTTTCTTT
>TRBV4-3|TRBJ2-1|-|TRBD2
CASSQGSGTHNEQFF
TGCGCCAGCAGCCAAGGTAGCGGGACCCACAATGAGCAGTTCTTC
>TRBV3-1/TRBV3-2|TRBJ1-3|-|-
CASSRGLSGNTIYF
TGTGCCAGCAGCCGGGGGCTCTCTGGAAACACCATATATTTT
>TRBV7-2|TRBJ2-3|-|TRBD2
CASSFYRGLAGVLQDTQYF
TGTGCCAGCAGCTTCTACCGAGGACTAGCGGGGGTCCTTCAAGATACGCAGTATTTT
>TRBV7-9|TRBJ2-7|-|-
CASSTPAEGYEQYF
TGTGCCAGCAGCACCCCCGCGGAAGGTTACGAGCAGTACTTC
>TRBV5-1|TRBJ1-5|-|-
CASSALDTKSNQPQHF
TGCGCCAGCAGCGCCCTGGACACCAAAAGCAATCAGCCCCAGCATTTT
>TRBV30|TRBJ1-2|-|-
CAWSRDNYGYTF
TGTGCCTGGAGTAGGGATAACTATGGCTACACCTTC
>TRBV2|TRBJ2-2|-|TRBD1
CASSAWGDRELNTGELFF
TGTGCCAGCAGCGCCTGGGGAGACAGGGAGTTGAACACCGGGGAGCTGTTTTTT
>TRBV7-2|TRBJ1-3|once|-
CASSLGGPSGNTIYF
TGTGCCAGCAGCTTAGGGGGGCCGAGCGGAAACACCATATATTTT
>TRBV5-4|TRBJ1-2|-|TRBD1
CASSSYGQGNYGYTF
TGTGCCAGCAGCTCGTACGGACAGGGTAACTATGGCTACACCTTC
>TRBV2|TRBJ2-7|-|TRBD2
CASSGPDGGAYEQYF
TGTGCCAGCAGCGGACCCGACGGGGGGGCCTACGAGCAGTACTTC
>TRBV5-5|TRBJ2-5|once|-
CASSFVYVSGLPRETQYF
TGTGCCAGCAGCTTTGTTTATGTATCGGGACTCCCAAGGGAGACCCAGTACTTC
>TRBV6-6|TRBJ2-2|-|TRBD2
CASRRGAGNTGELFF
TGTGCCAGCAGGAGGGGAGCGGGAAACACCGGGGAGCTGTTTTTT
>TRBV6-2/TRBV6-3|TRBJ1-5|-|-
CASSKQYSNQPQHF
TGTGCCAGCAGCAAGCAGTATAGCAATCAGCCCCAGCATTTT
>TRBV12-3/TRBV12-4|TRBJ1-5|-|-
CASSLRENQPQHF
TGTGCCAGCAGTTTGAGGGAAAATCAGCCCCAGCATTTT
>TRBV5-1|TRBJ2-4|-|-
CASRAGTKNIQYF
TGCGCCAGCAGAGCAGGGACCAAAAACATTCAGTACTTC
>TRBV5-1|TRBJ1-1|-|TRBD1
CASSLALDRKIYEAFF
TGCGCCAGCAGCTTGGCGTTGGACAGGAAGATCTACGAAGCTTTCTTT
>TRBV5-1|TRBJ2-2|-|-
CASCSQGTGELFF
TGCGCCAGCTGCTCACAGGGAACCGGGGAGCTGTTTTTT
>TRBV4-3|TRBJ2-7|-|-
CASSQASTGPYEQYF
TGCGCCAGCAGCCAAGCCTCGACAGGACCCTACGAGCAGTACTTC
>TRBV12-5|TRBJ2-3|-|-
CASGSYLGPVADTQYF
TGTGCTAGTGGTTCCTACTTGGGACCCGTCGCAGATACGCAGTATTTT
>TRBV6-5|TRBJ2-1|-|TRBD1
CASSYAQGYRNEQFF
TGTGCCAGCAGTTACGCACAGGGGTACCGCAATGAGCAGTTCTTC
>TRBV7-9|TRBJ1-4|few|-
CASTGDMDEKLFF
TGTGCCAGCACCGGGGACATGGATGAAAAACTGTTTTTT
>TRBV7-2|TRBJ1-1|-|-
CASSFDPMNTEAFF
TGTGCCAGCAGCTTTGACCCGATGAACACTGAAGCTTTCTTT
>TRBV4-2|TRBJ1-2|-|-
CASSQDSSTPYGYTF
TGTGCCAGCAGCCAAGATTCCAGCACCCCCTATGGCTACACCTTC
>TRBV6-5|TRBJ1-5|-|TRBD1
CASTFGQGGHQPQHF
TGTGCCAGCACTTTTGGACAGGGCGGGCATCAGCCCCAGCATTTT
>TRBV28|TRBJ1-2|-|-
CASSLATYGYTF
TGTGCCAGCAGTTTAGCTACCTACGGCTACACCTTC
>TRBV5-1|TRBJ1-1|-|-
CASSANFGRSEAFF
TGCGCCAGCAGCGCTAATTTTGGTAGGTCTGAAGCTTTCTTT
>TRBV28|TRBJ2-2|-|TRBD2
CASSLTLAGHTGELFF
TGTGCCAGCAGTTTGACCCTAGCGGGACACACCGGGGAGCTGTTTTTT
>TRBV5-1|TRBJ1-6|-|TRBD1
CASSSYLTDRVNSPLHF
TGCGCCAGCAGCTCCTATCTCACGGACAGGGTCAATTCACCCCTCCACTTT
>TRBV7-2|TRBJ2-1|-|TRBD2
CASSASGGKNNEQFF
TGTGCCAGCAGCGCTAGCGGGGGGAAAAACAATGAGCAGTTCTTC
>TRBV12-3/TRBV12-4|TRBJ2-1|-|-
CASSYVGGEQFF
TGTGCCAGCAGCTACGTAGGGGGGGAGCAGTTCTTC
>TRBV9|TRBJ1-3|-|TRBD1
CASSAGQGSGNTIYF
TGTGCCAGCAGCGCGGGACAGGGCTCTGGAAACACCATATATTTT
>TRBV19|TRBJ1-2|-|-
CASIPDRSNYGYTF
TGTGCCAGTATCCCCGACAGATCTAACTATGGCTACACCTTC
>TRBV7-9|TRBJ1-5|-|-
CASSLGGQPQHF
TGTGCCAGCAGCTTAGGTGGTCAGCCCCAGCATTTT